This T cell receptor (beta chain) was recorded in a study of identical twins. Whole-study findings and limits: For out-of-frame beta sequences, excess twin sharing was weaker. Out-of-frame TCR alpha sharing observed in monozygotic twins exceeded model estimates.

In the case of this clonotype: Antigen: not known.

The germline CDR1 and CDR2 sequences are DFQATT and SNEGSKA (reference sequence). The CDR3 sequence is 14 residues long. V shed 3 bases and J 8 bases; nucleotides not matched to a gene: 9. TCRdb re-analysed the 5' RACE reads in MiXCR, keeping a single row per CDR3 protein. This sample carries 1.5 million to 2 million distinct CDR3 sequences, under 35% of them seen once, and the ten largest clones take around 0.25%. Sequencing input: cord blood. The chain combines TRBV20-1 with TRBJ1-4; 7 nucleotides align to TRBD1. This receptor was taken from a newborn girl in good health. The CDR3 protein is CSAREGTVGEKLFF. The CDR3 nucleotides read TGCAGTGCTAGGGAGGGGACAGTCGGGGAAAAACTGTTTTTT.